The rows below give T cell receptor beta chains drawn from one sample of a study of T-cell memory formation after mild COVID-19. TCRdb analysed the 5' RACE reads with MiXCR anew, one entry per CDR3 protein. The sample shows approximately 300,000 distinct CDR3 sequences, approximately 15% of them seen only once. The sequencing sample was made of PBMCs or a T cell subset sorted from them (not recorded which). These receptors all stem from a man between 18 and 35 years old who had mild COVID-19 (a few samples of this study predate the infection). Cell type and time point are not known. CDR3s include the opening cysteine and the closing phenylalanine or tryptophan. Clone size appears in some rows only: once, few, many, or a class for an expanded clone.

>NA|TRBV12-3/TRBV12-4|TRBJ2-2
CAGVLRNTGELFF
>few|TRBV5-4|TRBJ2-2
CASSFRGGGTGELFF
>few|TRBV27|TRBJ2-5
CASRSFGGETQYF
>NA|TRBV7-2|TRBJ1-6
CASSATTGTGINSPLHF
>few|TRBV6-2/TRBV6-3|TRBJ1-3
CASPGRGAPGNTIYF
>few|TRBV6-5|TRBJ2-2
CASKGTRKGGELFF
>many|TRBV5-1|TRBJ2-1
CASSLPETGVAEQFF
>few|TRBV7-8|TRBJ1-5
CASSLLYSHSNQPQHF
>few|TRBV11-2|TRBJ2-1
CASSLGADPYNEQFF
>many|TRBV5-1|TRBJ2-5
CASSGLAGTETQYF
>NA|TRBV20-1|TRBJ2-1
CSARDTLSRNEQFF
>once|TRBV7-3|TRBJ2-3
CASSLVPGGSLDTQYF
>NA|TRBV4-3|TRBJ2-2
CASSQDSQGTGELFF
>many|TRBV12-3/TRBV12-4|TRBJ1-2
CASSDRGLGYTF
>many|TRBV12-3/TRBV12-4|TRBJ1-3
CASSLGGHLFSGNTIYF
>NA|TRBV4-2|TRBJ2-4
CASSQDSGSRIQYF
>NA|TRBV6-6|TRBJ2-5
CATEGIQETQYF
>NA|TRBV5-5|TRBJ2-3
CASSWGISTDTQYF
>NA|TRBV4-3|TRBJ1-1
CASSQDDRRTEAFF
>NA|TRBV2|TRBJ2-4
CASSPFSTKNIQYF
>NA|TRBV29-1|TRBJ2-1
CSELAGGRNEQFF
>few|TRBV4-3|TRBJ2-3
CASRRARAGGKDTQYF
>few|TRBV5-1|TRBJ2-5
CASSPWMRTQETQYF
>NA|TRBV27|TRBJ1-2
CASSLAGNYDGYTF
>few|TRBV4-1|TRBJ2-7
CASSRDGGLPYEQYF
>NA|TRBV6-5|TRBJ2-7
CASSLRTGLTYEQYF
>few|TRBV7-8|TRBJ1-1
CASSLDRARAEAFF
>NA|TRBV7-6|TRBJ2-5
CASSRAGGGTQETQYF
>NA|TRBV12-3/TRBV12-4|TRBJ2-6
CASSVTRGANVLTF
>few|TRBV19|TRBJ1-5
CASKTAVNQPQHF
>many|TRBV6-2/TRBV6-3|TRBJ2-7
CASSWTGYEQYF
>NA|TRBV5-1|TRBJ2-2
CASSLGTGGTGELFF
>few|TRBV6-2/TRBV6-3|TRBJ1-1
CASIRQTNTEAFF
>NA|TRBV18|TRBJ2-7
CASSIRAVGPYEQYF
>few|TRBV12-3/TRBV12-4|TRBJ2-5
CASRIGDEETQYF
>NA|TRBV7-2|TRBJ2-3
CASSRGGRDTQYF
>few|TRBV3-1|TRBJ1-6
CASSQEPLGNSPLHF
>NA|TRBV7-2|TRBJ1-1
CASSPGPAGGEAFF
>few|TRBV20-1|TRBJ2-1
CRAGGPGNEQFF
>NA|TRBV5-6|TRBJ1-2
CASSLDRDRGYTF
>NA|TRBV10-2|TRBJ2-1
CASSEGYEQFF
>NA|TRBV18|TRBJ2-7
CASSPLVAGGGEQYF
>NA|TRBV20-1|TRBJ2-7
CSAGSGGEQYF
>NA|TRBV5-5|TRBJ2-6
CASSSNPLGQAGANVLTF
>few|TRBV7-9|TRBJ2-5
CASVGGGETQYF
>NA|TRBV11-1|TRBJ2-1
CASSHSVRGAGDEQFF
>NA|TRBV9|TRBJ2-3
CASSVWRGRDTDTQYF
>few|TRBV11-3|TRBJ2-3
CASGRAGDTQYF
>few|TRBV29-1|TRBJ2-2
CSASRTNTGELFF
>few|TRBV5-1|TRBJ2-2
CASSPIGHSNTGELFF
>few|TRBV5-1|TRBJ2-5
CASSLDPTGYLQETQYF
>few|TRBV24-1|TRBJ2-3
CATSDRTSGEGGTDTQYF
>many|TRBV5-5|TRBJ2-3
CASSLGFGGGDTQYF
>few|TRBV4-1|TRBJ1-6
CASSGRGTNSPLHF
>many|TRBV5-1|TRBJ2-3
CASSRRTGGSDTQYF
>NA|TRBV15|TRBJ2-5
CATSRSLGSETQYF
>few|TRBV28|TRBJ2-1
CASRPGLAGEQFF
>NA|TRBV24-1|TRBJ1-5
CATSESGTGRQPQHF